This TCR beta chain is from a study of T cell responses to AZD1222 COVID-19 vaccine. Broader study findings: The study sampled repertoires only after the peak T cell response. Researchers report vaccine-associated CD4 TCRs spanning spike, with dominance at 160-218 and 743-854.

The protocol was immunoSEQ multiplex PCR, while the TCRdb copy is restricted to in-frame clones and leaves out a portion. In the table there are some 100,000 clones, over 75% of which are singletons. Points on this clone: What it recognizes is unknown.

The CDR3 is 15 amino acids. CDR1 and CDR2 from the germline V gene are SGHRS and YFSETQ. J lost 4 bases, V lost 2 bases, and 5 bases had no gene match. The sequencing here drew on peripheral blood, taken on day 0 of MenACWY control vaccination. The clonotype was recovered from an adult in good health. The chain is built from TRBV5-1 and TRBJ2-5, with TRBD1 identical over 10 bases. Written as DNA, the CDR3 is TGCGCCAGCAGCTTCGGAGGGACAGGGGTAGAGACCCAGTACTTC. It is translated as CASSFGGTGVETQYF.